One T cell receptor beta chain is described in this entry. This entry comes from a study of cytomegalovirus exposure and HLA in healthy donors. In the PCR, 60 Vbeta and 13 Jbeta primers were used. Sequenced by immunoSEQ multiplex PCR; TCRdb stores in-frame clones only, minus some. Altogether about 140,000 clones are present, roughly two thirds being singletons, with the ten largest covering 1.3%. This TCR was recovered from a woman aged 40-49 years in good health and CMV-seronegative. The sequenced material came from PBMCs.

In DNA, the CDR3 is TGCGCCAGCAGCGCGAGACAGGGGGCTGCTGAAGCTTTCTTT. This gives the protein CASSARQGAAEAFF. The chain is built from TRBV5-1 and TRBJ1-1; TRBD1 aligns across 10 bases. The V segment lost 4 bases and the J segment 6 bases; nucleotides outside the gene matches: 6. The CDR3 is 14 amino acids. Looked up from germline, CDR1 is SGHRS and CDR2 is YFSETQ.